This T cell receptor beta chain was found in a study of cytomegalovirus exposure and HLA in healthy donors. Notes on the study in general: Likely technical artifact: a cluster of highly shared sequence variants. Accurate predictions that matched the HLA-A and HLA-B alleles of most subjects were reportedly made from TCR beta sequences.

PCR used 60 Vbeta primers and 13 Jbeta primers. In the authors' workflow: The authors later counted some 76 million unique TCR beta chains, around 9.9 million of them shared. Clones were read by immunoSEQ multiplex PCR, and TCRdb kept only the in-frame ones, dropping some. V and J calls and clone size are given by that table; D and trimming were obtained from the DNA. Here the sample spans about 65,000 clones, 60% to 80% being singletons. V lost 11 bases, J lost 0 bases, and 7 bases stayed unmatched. This CDR3 is built from 15 residues. As regards this clone: Its target is unknown.

V usage is TRBV23-1 and J usage is TRBJ2-4; 10 bases align to TRBD1. TRBV23-1 is designated an ORF whose function remains uncertain. The clonotype comes from a man aged 25 to 45 in good health and CMV-seronegative. The sequenced material came from PBMCs. CDR3 sequence (DNA): TGCGCCGGGGGACAGGGGAGGCTAGCCAAAAACATTCAGTACTTC. Protein product: CAGGQGRLAKNIQYF.